The T cell receptor (beta chain) described here comes from a study of human versus mouse CDR3 diversity and MHC coevolution. Study findings and constraints: Some 1.5 million TCR beta clonotypes were estimated for humans, the largest repertoire.

V was pared by 4 bases and J by 5 bases, with 12 bases between. The CDR3 totals 13 residues. Germline CDR1 is SGDLS and CDR2 is YYNGEE. Profiled with immunoSEQ multiplex PCR; TCRdb holds only in-frame clones, not every one. The table includes tens of thousands of clones, about 94% detected once. Comments on this clone: What it binds is unknown.

The source of this sequence is a person in their sixties or seventies in good health. This rearrangement joins TRBV9 to TRBJ2-5, with a weak D call TRBD2 (5 bases). Sequencing was performed on naive CD4+ T cells from blood. Subset: CD45RO-negative CD62L-positive naive CD4 T cells. For the CDR3, the DNA is TGTGCCAGCAGCCCTAGCCCCCGGGAGACCCAGTACTTC. Its translation is CASSPSPRETQYF. Together with reference TRBV9 and TRBJ2-5, the CDR3 gives the full variable domain: DSGVTQTPKHLITATGQRVTLRCSPRSGDLSVYWYQQSLDQGLQFLIQYYNGEERAKGNILERFSAQQFPDLHSELNLSSLELGDSALYFCASSPSPRETQYFGPGTRLLVL.